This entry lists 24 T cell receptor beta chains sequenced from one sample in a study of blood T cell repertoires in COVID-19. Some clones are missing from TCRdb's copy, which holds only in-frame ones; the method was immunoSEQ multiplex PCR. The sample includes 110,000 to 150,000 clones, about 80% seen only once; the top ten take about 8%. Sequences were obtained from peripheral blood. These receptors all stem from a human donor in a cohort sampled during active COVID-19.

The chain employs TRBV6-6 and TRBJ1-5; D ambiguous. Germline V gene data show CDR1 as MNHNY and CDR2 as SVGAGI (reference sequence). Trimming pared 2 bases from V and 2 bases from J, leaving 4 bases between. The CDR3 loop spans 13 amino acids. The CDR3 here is CASSYGGNQPQHF. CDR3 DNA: TGTGCCAGCAGTTACGGAGGCAATCAGCCCCAGCATTTT.

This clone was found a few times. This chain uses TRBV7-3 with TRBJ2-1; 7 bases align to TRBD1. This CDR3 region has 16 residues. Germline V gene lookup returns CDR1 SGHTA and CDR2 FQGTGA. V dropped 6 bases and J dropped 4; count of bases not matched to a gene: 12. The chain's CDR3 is CASSLKPGQPYNEQFF. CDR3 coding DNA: TGTGCCAGCAGTTTGAAGCCGGGACAGCCTTACAATGAGCAGTTCTTC.

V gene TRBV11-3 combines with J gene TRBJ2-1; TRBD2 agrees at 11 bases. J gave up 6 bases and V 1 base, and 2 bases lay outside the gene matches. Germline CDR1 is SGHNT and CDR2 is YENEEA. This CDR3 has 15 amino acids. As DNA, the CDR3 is TGTGCCAGCAGCTTAGTAGCGGGGGGGCTCAATGAGCAGTTCTTC. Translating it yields CASSLVAGGLNEQFF.

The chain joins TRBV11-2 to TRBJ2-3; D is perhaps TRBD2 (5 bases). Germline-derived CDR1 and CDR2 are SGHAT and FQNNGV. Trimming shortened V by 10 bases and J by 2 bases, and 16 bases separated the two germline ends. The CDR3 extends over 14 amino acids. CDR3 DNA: TGTGCCACCCAGAGGAGCGGAAACACAGATACGCAGTATTTT. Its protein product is CATQRSGNTDTQYF.

The CDR3 reads CASSLGRGSGANVLTF. The DNA of the CDR3 is TGCGCCAGCAGCTTGGGGAGGGGCTCTGGGGCCAACGTCCTGACTTTC. The chain carries TRBV5-1 and TRBJ2-6; possibly TRBD2 for D (6 bases). The V and J ends lost 0 bases and 0 bases respectively, with 7 bases between them. This CDR3 region has 16 residues. Germline CDR1 and CDR2: SGHRS and YFSETQ. Full variable domain (missing parts from reference TRBV5-1 and TRBJ2-6): KAGVTQTPRYLIKTRGQQVTLSCSPISGHRSVSWYQQTPGQGLQFLFEYFSETQRNKGNFPGRFSGRQFSNSRSEMNVSTLELGDSALYLCASSLGRGSGANVLTFGAGSRLTVL.

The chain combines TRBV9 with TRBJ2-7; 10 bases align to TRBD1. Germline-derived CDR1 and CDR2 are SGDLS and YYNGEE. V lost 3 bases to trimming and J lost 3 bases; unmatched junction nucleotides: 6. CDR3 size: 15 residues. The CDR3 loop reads CASSAGTGVGYEQYF. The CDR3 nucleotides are TGTGCCAGCAGCGCAGGGACAGGGGTAGGCTACGAGCAGTACTTC.

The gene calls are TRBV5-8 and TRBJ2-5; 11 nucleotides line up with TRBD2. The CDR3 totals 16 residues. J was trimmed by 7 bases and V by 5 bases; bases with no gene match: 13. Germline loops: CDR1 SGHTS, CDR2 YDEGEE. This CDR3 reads CASRRLAGLSGGTQYF. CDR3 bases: TGTGCCAGCAGGAGACTAGCGGGGCTCTCCGGCGGGACCCAGTACTTC.

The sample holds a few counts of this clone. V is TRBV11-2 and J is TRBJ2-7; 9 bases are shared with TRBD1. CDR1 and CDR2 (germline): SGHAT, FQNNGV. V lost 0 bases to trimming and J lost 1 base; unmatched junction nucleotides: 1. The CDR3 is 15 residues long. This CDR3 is CASSLETGGSYEQYF. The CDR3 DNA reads TGTGCCAGCAGCTTAGAGACAGGGGGGTCCTACGAGCAGTACTTC.

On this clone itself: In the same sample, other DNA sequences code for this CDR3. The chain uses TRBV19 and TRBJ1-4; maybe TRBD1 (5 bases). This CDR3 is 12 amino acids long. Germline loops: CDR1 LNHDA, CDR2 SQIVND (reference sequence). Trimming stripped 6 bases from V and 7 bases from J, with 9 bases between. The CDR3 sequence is CASSIRGEKLFF. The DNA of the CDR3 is TGTGCCAGTAGCATAAGGGGTGAAAAACTGTTTTTT.

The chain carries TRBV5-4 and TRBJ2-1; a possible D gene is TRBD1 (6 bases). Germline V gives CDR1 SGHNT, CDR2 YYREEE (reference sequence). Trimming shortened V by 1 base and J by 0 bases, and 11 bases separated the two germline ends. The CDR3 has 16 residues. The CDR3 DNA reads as TGTGCCAGCAGCTTGCGTGGGGGCAGCTCCTACAATGAGCAGTTCTTC. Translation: CASSLRGGSSYNEQFF.

The DNA of the CDR3 is TGTGCCAGCAGCTTAACCGGGACAGGGGGTAATGAGCAGTTCTTC. Protein sequence: CASSLTGTGGNEQFF. V is TRBV7-3 and J is TRBJ2-1; 11 bases agree with TRBD1. The CDR3 length is 15 residues. Losses at the gene ends were 0 bases for V and 7 bases for J; bases not matched to a gene: 2. Germline CDR1 reads SGHTA; CDR2 reads FQGTGA.

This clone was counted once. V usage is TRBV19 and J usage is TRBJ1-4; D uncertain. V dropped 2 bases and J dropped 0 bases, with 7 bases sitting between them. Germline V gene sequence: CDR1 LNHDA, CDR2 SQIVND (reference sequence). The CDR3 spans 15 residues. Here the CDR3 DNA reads TGTGCCAGTAGTATAAGCACAGCAACTAATGAAAAACTGTTTTTT. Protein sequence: CASSISTATNEKLFF.

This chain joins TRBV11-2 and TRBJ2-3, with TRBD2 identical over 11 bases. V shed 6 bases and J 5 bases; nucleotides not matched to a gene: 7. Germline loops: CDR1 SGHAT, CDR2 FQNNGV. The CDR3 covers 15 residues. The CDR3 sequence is CASRDTSGGEDTQYF. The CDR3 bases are TGTGCCAGCAGAGATACTAGCGGGGGAGAAGATACGCAGTATTTT.

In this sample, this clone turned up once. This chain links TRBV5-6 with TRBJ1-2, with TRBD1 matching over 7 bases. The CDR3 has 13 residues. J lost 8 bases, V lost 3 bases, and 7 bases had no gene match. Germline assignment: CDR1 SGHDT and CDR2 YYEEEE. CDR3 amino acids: CASSWGQNRGYTF. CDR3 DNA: TGTGCCAGCAGCTGGGGACAGAACAGAGGCTACACCTTC.

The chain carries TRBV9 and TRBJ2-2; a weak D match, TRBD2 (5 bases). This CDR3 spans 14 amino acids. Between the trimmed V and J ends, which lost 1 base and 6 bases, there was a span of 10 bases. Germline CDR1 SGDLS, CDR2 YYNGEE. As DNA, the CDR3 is TGTGCCAGCAGCGTACGCGGAGGCCCCGGGGAGCTGTTTTTT. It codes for CASSVRGGPGELFF.

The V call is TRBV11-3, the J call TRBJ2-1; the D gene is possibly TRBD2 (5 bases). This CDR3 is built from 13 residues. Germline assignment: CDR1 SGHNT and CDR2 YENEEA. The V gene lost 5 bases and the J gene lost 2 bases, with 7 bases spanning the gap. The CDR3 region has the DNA TGTGCCAGCAGCGCCGGGGCCTACAATGAGCAGTTCTTC. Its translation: CASSAGAYNEQFF. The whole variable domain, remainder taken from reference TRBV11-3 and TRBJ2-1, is EAGVVQSPRYKIIEKKQPVAFWCNPISGHNTLYWYLQNLGQGPELLIRYENEEAVDDSQLPKDRFSAERLKGVDSTLKIQPAELGDSAVYLCASSAGAYNEQFFGPGTRLTVL.

The CDR3 loop is CASSLGQALNQPQHF. The CDR3 DNA is TGTGCCAGCAGTTTGGGACAGGCGTTAAATCAGCCCCAGCATTTT. V and J are TRBV28 and TRBJ1-5; 8 bases fit TRBD1. This CDR3 contains 15 residues. V trimming: 3 bases; J trimming: 4 bases; junction bases outside the gene matches: 5. Germline V gives CDR1 MDHEN, CDR2 SYDVKM.

In DNA, the CDR3 is TGTGCCATCAGCGGAGCCCAGGGACAGACTGAAGCTTTCTTT. Protein: CAISGAQGQTEAFF. The chain couples TRBV10-3 to TRBJ1-1; 7 bases align to TRBD1. From germline, CDR1 is ENHRY and CDR2 SYGVKD. Germline trimming cut 6 bases from V and 5 bases from J; bases unmatched to any gene: 9. This CDR3 contains 14 residues.

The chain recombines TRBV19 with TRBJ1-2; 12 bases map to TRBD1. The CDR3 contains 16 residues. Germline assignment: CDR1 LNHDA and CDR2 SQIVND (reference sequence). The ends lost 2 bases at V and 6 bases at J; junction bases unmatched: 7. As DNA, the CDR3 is TGTGCCAGTAGTATACCGGGGACAGGGGGCTCGAATGGCTACACCTTC. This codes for CASSIPGTGGSNGYTF.

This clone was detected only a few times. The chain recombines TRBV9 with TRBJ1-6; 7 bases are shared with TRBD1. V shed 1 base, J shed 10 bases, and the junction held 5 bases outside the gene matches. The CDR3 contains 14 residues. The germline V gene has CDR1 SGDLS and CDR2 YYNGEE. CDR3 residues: CASSVHDRESPLHF. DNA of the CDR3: TGTGCCAGCAGCGTACACGACAGGGAATCACCCCTCCACTTT. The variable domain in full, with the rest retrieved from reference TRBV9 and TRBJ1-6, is DSGVTQTPKHLITATGQRVTLRCSPRSGDLSVYWYQQSLDQGLQFLIQYYNGEERAKGNILERFSAQQFPDLHSELNLSSLELGDSALYFCASSVHDRESPLHFGNGTRLTVT.

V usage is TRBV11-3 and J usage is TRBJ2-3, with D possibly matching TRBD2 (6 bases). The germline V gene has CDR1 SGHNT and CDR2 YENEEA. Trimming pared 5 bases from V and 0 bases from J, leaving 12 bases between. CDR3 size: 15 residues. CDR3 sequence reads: CASSQRGTSTDTQYF. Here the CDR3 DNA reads TGTGCCAGCAGCCAGAGAGGGACTAGCACAGATACGCAGTATTTT.

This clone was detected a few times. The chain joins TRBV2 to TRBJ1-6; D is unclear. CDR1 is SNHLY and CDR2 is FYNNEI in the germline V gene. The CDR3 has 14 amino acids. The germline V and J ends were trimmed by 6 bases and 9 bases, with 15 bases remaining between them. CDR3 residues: CASRTRWEVSPLHF. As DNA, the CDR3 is TGTGCCAGCAGGACACGTTGGGAGGTTTCACCCCTCCACTTT.

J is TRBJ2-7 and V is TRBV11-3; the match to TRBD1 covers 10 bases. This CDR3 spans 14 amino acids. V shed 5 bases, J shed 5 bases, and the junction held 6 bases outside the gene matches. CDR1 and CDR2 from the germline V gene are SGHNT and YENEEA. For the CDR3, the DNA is TGTGCCAGCAGCCCTTCGACAGGGGGCGACGAGCAGTACTTC. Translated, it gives CASSPSTGGDEQYF. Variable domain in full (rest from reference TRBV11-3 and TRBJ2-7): EAGVVQSPRYKIIEKKQPVAFWCNPISGHNTLYWYLQNLGQGPELLIRYENEEAVDDSQLPKDRFSAERLKGVDSTLKIQPAELGDSAVYLCASSPSTGGDEQYFGPGTRLTVT.

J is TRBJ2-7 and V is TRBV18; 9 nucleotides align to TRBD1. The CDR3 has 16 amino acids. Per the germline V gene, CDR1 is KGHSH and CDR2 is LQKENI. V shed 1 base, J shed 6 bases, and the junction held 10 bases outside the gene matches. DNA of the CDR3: TGTGCCAGCTCACCACTACAGGGACAGGGAACTGGCGAGCAGTACTTC. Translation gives CASSPLQGQGTGEQYF.